These 11 T cell receptor beta chains share one sample of origin, sequenced in a study of cytotoxic CD8 clonotypes in ibrutinib-treated CLL. Assay used: immunoSEQ multiplex PCR; TCRdb lists only in-frame clones, some missing. The table has about 56,000 clones, 56% seen once. The sample here was PBMCs, taken after 24 months of ibrutinib treatment. These receptors came from a human donor with chronic lymphocytic leukemia.

This clone was observed a handful of times. The chain has TRBV18 and TRBJ1-1; D unresolved. The length of the CDR3 is 13 residues. CDR1 KGHSH and CDR2 LQKENI come from the germline V gene. V lost 2 bases to trimming and J lost 9 bases, with 13 bases between them. The CDR3 loop is CASSPGEGRKAFF. CDR3 coding DNA: TGTGCCAGCTCACCAGGGGAGGGTCGGAAAGCTTTCTTT.

In its sample, this clone was seen many times. The J gene is TRBJ1-1, the V gene TRBV27; 7 nucleotides agree with TRBD1. Germline trimming cut 6 bases from V and 4 bases from J; bases unmatched to any gene: 11. CDR3 length: 15 residues. Germline lookup yields CDR1 MNHEY and CDR2 SMNVEV (reference sequence). The CDR3 coding sequence is TGTGCCAGCAGCCCGTTCGGCAGGGGGGGCACTGAAGCTTTCTTT. This translates into CASSPFGRGGTEAFF.

This chain connects TRBV5-5 to TRBJ1-1, with TRBD1 as a possible D gene (6 bases). This CDR3 has 15 amino acids. Trimming cost V 2 bases and J 1 base, with 12 bases left between them. Germline V gives CDR1 SGHKS, CDR2 YYEKEE (reference sequence). The CDR3 DNA is TGTGCCAGCAGCTTCCATGGACAGAAGAACACTGAAGCTTTCTTT. This translates into CASSFHGQKNTEAFF.

This clone has a single count. The rearrangement joins TRBV7-9 to TRBJ2-2; the D gene is possibly TRBD1 (5 bases). CDR3 size: 15 residues. Between the trimmed V and J ends, which lost 0 bases and 7 bases, there was a span of 12 bases. Per germline, CDR1 SEHNR and CDR2 FQNEAQ (reference sequence). The CDR3 region is CASSLAPRQGGELFF. As DNA, the CDR3 is TGTGCCAGCAGCTTAGCGCCAAGGCAGGGCGGGGAGCTGTTTTTT.

This clone was detected only once. V and J are TRBV18 and TRBJ1-1, with 10 positions matching TRBD1. This CDR3 has 14 amino acids. Germline V lookup: CDR1 KGHSH, CDR2 LQKENI. The V segment lost 3 bases and the J segment 4 bases; nucleotides outside the gene matches: 2. The DNA for the CDR3 is TGTGCCAGCTCACCTCGGACAGGGGGCACTGAAGCTTTCTTT. It is translated as CASSPRTGGTEAFF.

The chain joins TRBV27 to TRBJ1-1; no reliable D call. CDR3 length: 13 residues. V dropped 5 bases and J dropped 0 bases, with 7 bases sitting between them. Germline V CDR1 and CDR2: MNHEY, SMNVEV (reference sequence). The CDR3 loop reads CASSPSVNTEAFF. CDR3 sequence (DNA): TGTGCCAGCAGTCCTTCCGTGAACACTGAAGCTTTCTTT.

The V call is TRBV5-1, the J call TRBJ2-7, with a weak D call TRBD1 (5 bases). Germline CDR1 SGHRS, CDR2 YFSETQ. The CDR3 consists of 17 residues. The V and J ends lost 0 bases and 3 bases respectively, with 19 bases between them. The CDR3 is CASSLEVGRAHLYEQYV. CDR3 nucleotides: TGCGCCAGCAGCTTGGAAGTGGGCAGGGCCCACCTCTACGAGCAGTACGTC.

The rearrangement joins TRBV13 to TRBJ2-4; D assignment may be TRBD1 or TRBD2 (5 bases each). Trimming took 1 base from V and 7 from J, leaving 20 bases between them. Germline lookup yields CDR1 PRHDT and CDR2 FYEKMQ (reference sequence). This CDR3 has 17 amino acids. The CDR3 DNA sequence: TGTGCCAGCAGCTTAGCAGGAGTGGGTGCGAGGGGTAACATTCAGTACTTC. Translating gives CASSLAGVGARGNIQYF.

The CDR3 loop is CASSERRGADTQYF. For the CDR3, the DNA is TGTGCCAGCAGCGAACGGAGAGGAGCAGATACGCAGTATTTT. J is TRBJ2-3 and V is TRBV9; unclear D gene. Germline V gene lookup returns CDR1 SGDLS and CDR2 YYNGEE. The V gene lost 3 bases and the J gene lost 4 bases, with 12 bases spanning the gap. The CDR3 runs 14 residues.

This CDR3 reads CASRNLRDTQETQYF. The DNA of the CDR3 is TGTGCCAGCAGAAACCTCCGGGACACCCAAGAGACCCAGTACTTC. V usage is TRBV7-2 and J usage is TRBJ2-5; D may be TRBD1 (6 bases). V was cut by 6 bases and J by 1 base, with 15 bases left in between. CDR1 SGHTA and CDR2 FQGNSA come from the germline V gene. This CDR3 is built from 15 residues.

V and J are TRBV5-1 and TRBJ1-1, with D possibly matching TRBD1 (6 bases). CDR1 and CDR2 (germline): SGHRS, YFSETQ. With 4 bases removed from V and 1 base from J, the gap between germline ends came to 14 bases. The CDR3 consists of 15 residues. The CDR3 DNA reads TGCGCCAGCAGCCGAACTCAGGGGACGAACACTGAAGCTTTCTTT. Protein sequence: CASSRTQGTNTEAFF. Full variable domain (remainder filled in from reference TRBV5-1 and TRBJ1-1): KAGVTQTPRYLIKTRGQQVTLSCSPISGHRSVSWYQQTPGQGLQFLFEYFSETQRNKGNFPGRFSGRQFSNSRSEMNVSTLELGDSALYLCASSRTQGTNTEAFFGQGTRLTVV.